The 29 T cell receptor beta chains in this list originate from one sample, sequenced in a study of cytotoxic CD8 clonotypes in ibrutinib-treated CLL. Data came from immunoSEQ multiplex PCR; TCRdb stores just in-frame clones and leaves some out. The data show roughly 190,000 clones, around 72% seen once. Sequenced material: PBMCs, taken after 24 months of ibrutinib treatment. All receptors come from a human donor with chronic lymphocytic leukemia.

V usage is TRBV7-2 and J usage is TRBJ2-7; the D is unclear. CDR1 is SGHTA and CDR2 is FQGNSA in the germline V gene. Trimming cost V 2 bases and J 6 bases, with 5 bases left between them. CDR3 size: 11 residues. The CDR3 here is CASSLNAEQYF. In nucleotides, the CDR3 is TGTGCCAGCAGCTTAAATGCCGAGCAGTACTTC.

The rearrangement uses TRBV6-5 and TRBJ1-1, with D maybe TRBD1 (5 bases). This CDR3 contains 13 residues. V lost 6 bases to trimming and J lost 1 base, with 9 bases between them. Germline lookup yields CDR1 MNHEY and CDR2 SVGAGI. CDR3 protein: CASSRGTNTEAFF. The CDR3 coding sequence is TGTGCCAGCAGCCGGGGCACGAACACTGAAGCTTTCTTT.

The V gene is TRBV30, the J gene TRBJ2-3; the D is unclear. Germline-derived CDR1 and CDR2 are GTSNPN and SVGIG (reference sequence). The CDR3 is 11 amino acids. V lost 4 bases and J lost 6, with 8 bases in between. The CDR3 sequence is CAWTTSDTQYF. The CDR3 DNA sequence: TGTGCCTGGACAACATCGGATACGCAGTATTTT.

CDR3 residues: CASSPFGTSGTYEQYF. CDR3 coding DNA: TGTGCCAGCTCTCCGTTCGGGACTAGCGGGACCTACGAGCAGTACTTC. The genes are TRBV18 and TRBJ2-7; 13 nucleotides align to TRBD2. The CDR3 runs 16 residues. With V trimmed by 6 bases and J by 2 bases, 7 bases remained unmatched. Germline V gene lookup returns CDR1 KGHSH and CDR2 LQKENI.

The V gene is TRBV7-6, the J gene TRBJ1-1, with D possibly matching TRBD1 (5 bases). CDR3 length: 15 residues. V lost 4 bases and J 6 bases, leaving 18 bases between the germline ends. Looked up from germline, CDR1 is SGHVS and CDR2 is FNYEAQ. CDR3 loop: CASSYRGGVSAEAFF. In DNA, the CDR3 is TGTGCCAGCAGCTACCGAGGAGGGGTATCGGCTGAAGCTTTCTTT. Full variable domain (remainder filled in from reference TRBV7-6 and TRBJ1-1): GAGVSQSPRYKVTKRGQDVALRCDPISGHVSLYWYRQALGQGPEFLTYFNYEAQQDKSGLPNDRFSAERPEGSISTLTIQRTEQRDSAMYRCASSYRGGVSAEAFFGQGTRLTVV.

This clone was seen once. As DNA, the CDR3 is TGTGCCAGCTCACCGATAAAGGAGACTGAAGCTTTCTTT. Its protein product is CASSPIKETEAFF. The chain links TRBV18 to TRBJ1-1, with D hard to call. The CDR3 has 13 residues. Germline CDR1 KGHSH, CDR2 LQKENI. V was trimmed by 3 bases and J by 5 bases, leaving 10 bases between them. Based on the CDR3 plus reference TRBV18 and TRBJ1-1, the full variable domain is NAGVMQNPRHLVRRRGQEARLRCSPMKGHSHVYWYRQLPEEGLKFMVYLQKENIIDESGMPKERFSAEFPKEGPSILRIQQVVRGDSAAYFCASSPIKETEAFFGQGTRLTVV.

V usage is TRBV6-5 and J usage is TRBJ2-7, with D possibly TRBD1 on 6 matching bases. The V end lost 0 bases, the J end lost 3 bases, and 9 bases lay between the germline ends. The CDR3 has 14 amino acids. CDR1 and CDR2 (germline): MNHEY, SVGAGI. CDR3 sequence reads: CASSYSGAIYEQYF. The CDR3 region has the DNA TGTGCCAGCAGTTACTCGGGGGCAATCTACGAGCAGTACTTC.

This clone was observed a few times. The chain couples TRBV19 to TRBJ1-2, with D unclear. CDR1 is LNHDA, CDR2 SQIVND, per germline (reference sequence). The germline V and J ends were trimmed by 3 bases and 5 bases, with 7 bases remaining between them. There are 12 residues in the CDR3. CDR3 nucleotides: TGTGCCAGTAGTATCGTGGATTATGGCTACACCTTC. Protein product: CASSIVDYGYTF.

DNA of the CDR3: TGTGCCAGCAGTCCCGGGACAGGGTCTGTTACTGGCTACACCTTC. Protein: CASSPGTGSVTGYTF. This chain uses TRBV27 with TRBJ1-2; 9 nucleotides align to TRBD1. With 5 bases clipped from V and 7 bases from J, the junction kept 11 bases outside the gene matches. The germline CDR1 and CDR2 sequences are MNHEY and SMNVEV (reference sequence). The CDR3 runs to 15 residues.

In this sample, this clone turned up once. This rearrangement joins TRBV4-1 to TRBJ2-5; TRBD2 might be the D (5 bases). Germline V CDR1 and CDR2: MGHRA, YSYEKL. Trimming left V 2 bases short and J 5 bases short, with 9 bases between. The CDR3 runs 13 residues. The CDR3 reads CASSQWRTETQYF. DNA for the CDR3: TGCGCCAGCAGCCAATGGAGGACCGAGACCCAGTACTTC.

The chain uses TRBV7-8 and TRBJ2-5; no reliable D call. The germline gives CDR1 SGHVS, CDR2 FQNEAQ. The CDR3 has 14 amino acids. V gave up 4 bases and J gave up 3 bases, with 12 bases separating them. The DNA for the CDR3 is TGTGCCAGCAGCTCCCGCCTACGAGAAGAGACCCAGTACTTC. Residues: CASSSRLREETQYF.

The rearrangement joins TRBV6-5 to TRBJ2-7, with D perhaps matching TRBD1 or TRBD2 (7 bases each). The CDR3 covers 15 residues. CDR1 MNHEY and CDR2 SVGAGI come from the germline V gene. V dropped 6 bases and J dropped 4 bases, with 19 bases sitting between them. The CDR3 here is CASSLLGQGGYEQYF. CDR3 coding DNA: TGTGCCAGCAGCCTTCTAGGGCAGGGGGGGTACGAGCAGTACTTC.

The chain carries TRBV28 and TRBJ1-1, with D maybe TRBD1 (5 bases). V lost 2 bases and J lost 3, with 13 bases in between. This CDR3 contains 15 residues. Germline CDR1 and CDR2: MDHEN and SYDVKM. CDR3 sequence: CASSLTGWVDTEAFF. The CDR3 DNA is TGTGCCAGCAGTTTAACAGGTTGGGTGGACACTGAAGCTTTCTTT.

The V gene is TRBV7-2, the J gene TRBJ2-5, with 7 positions matching TRBD2. This CDR3 contains 14 residues. V shed 5 bases, J shed 1 base, and the junction held 4 bases outside the gene matches. From germline, CDR1 is SGHTA and CDR2 FQGNSA. In DNA form, the CDR3 reads TGTGCCAGCAGCCCCGGACTAGTCCAAGAGACCCAGTACTTC. This codes for CASSPGLVQETQYF.

The CDR3 coding sequence is TGTGCCAGCAGCGTAGGTGGGGCCCGGTCCTATGAGCAGTTCTTC. Its translation: CASSVGGARSYEQFF. The V call is TRBV9, the J call TRBJ2-1, with D tentatively TRBD1 (5 bases). The CDR3 sequence is 15 residues long. From germline, CDR1 is SGDLS and CDR2 YYNGEE. Deletions cut 0 bases from V and 8 bases from J, with 15 bases between.

V is TRBV7-2 and J is TRBJ2-4; D gene uncertain. Germline CDR1 and CDR2: SGHTA and FQGNSA. Trimming took 0 bases from V and 0 from J, leaving 9 bases between them. CDR3 size: 16 residues. The CDR3 region is CASSLAATIAKNIQYF. For the CDR3, the DNA is TGTGCCAGCAGCTTAGCTGCCACCATAGCCAAAAACATTCAGTACTTC.

CDR3 coding DNA: TGCGCCAGCACCCCAAGTGGGTTGGTGGACACTGAAGCTTTCTTT. Encoded protein: CASTPSGLVDTEAFF. The chain combines TRBV4-1 with TRBJ1-1; D is ambiguous. Germline V gene data show CDR1 as MGHRA and CDR2 as YSYEKL. V was pared by 7 bases and J by 3 bases, with 18 bases between. This CDR3 comprises 15 residues.

This chain connects TRBV19 to TRBJ2-1; TRBD2 matches at 9 bases. The V gene's germline CDR1 is LNHDA and CDR2 SQIVND (reference sequence). Losses at the gene ends were 5 bases for V and 10 bases for J; bases not matched to a gene: 9. The CDR3 covers 14 residues. CDR3 protein: CASSLLAGPSEQFF. Written as DNA, the CDR3 is TGTGCCAGTAGTTTACTAGCGGGCCCTTCCGAGCAGTTCTTC.

This clone was picked up one time. One junction end does not reproduce the germline sequence, and a read error may be involved. The chain uses TRBV5-1 and TRBJ2-7; D ambiguous. In germline, CDR1 is SGHRS, CDR2 YFSETQ. This CDR3 region has 11 residues. CDR3 in amino acids: CASSRRREQYF. In DNA, the CDR3 is TGTGCCAGCAGCCGGCGGCGCGAGCAGTACTTC. The whole variable domain, filled in from reference TRBV5-1 and TRBJ2-7, reads KAGVTQTPRYLIKTRGQQVTLSCSPISGHRSVSWYQQTPGQGLQFLFEYFSETQRNKGNFPGRFSGRQFSNSRSEMNVSTLELGDSALYLCASSRRREQYFGPGTRLTVT.

Here the CDR3 reads CASSQGMNRVIAKNIQYF. In DNA form, the CDR3 reads TGCGCCAGCAGCCAAGGAATGAACAGAGTAATAGCCAAAAACATTCAGTACTTC. The chain carries TRBV4-1 and TRBJ2-4; D is unclear. In germline, CDR1 is MGHRA, CDR2 YSYEKL. The CDR3 extends over 18 amino acids. The V end lost 1 base, the J end lost 0 bases, and 16 bases lay between the germline ends.

The chain carries TRBV7-8 and TRBJ1-5, with D hard to call. Germline CDR1 SGHVS, CDR2 FQNEAQ. The CDR3 totals 16 residues. The ends were cut back, 4 bases at V and 9 bases at J, with 22 bases in the middle. This CDR3 reads CASSWLVDSGERPQHF. CDR3 coding DNA: TGTGCCAGCAGCTGGCTCGTCGATTCCGGGGAACGGCCCCAGCATTTT.

In nucleotides, the CDR3 is TGTGCCTGGAGTAAAAGGCAGGGAGATATTGGCTACACCTTC. It specifies CAWSKRQGDIGYTF. This chain joins TRBV30 and TRBJ1-2, with a possible D match to TRBD1 (5 bases). The CDR3 has 14 residues. Germline V gives CDR1 GTSNPN, CDR2 SVGIG (reference sequence). V lost 2 bases, J lost 7 bases, and 17 bases lay in between.

V usage is TRBV5-4 and J usage is TRBJ1-1; D remains ambiguous. V was pared by 0 bases and J by 6 bases, with 6 bases between. Germline-derived CDR1 and CDR2 are SGHNT and YYREEE (reference sequence). CDR3 length: 12 residues. In DNA, the CDR3 is TGTGCCAGCAGCTTGGGGTTGTCTGAAGCTTTCTTT. Amino acid sequence: CASSLGLSEAFF.

The chain is built from TRBV6-6 and TRBJ2-7; D tentatively fits TRBD1 or TRBD2 (6 bases each). The CDR3 contains 15 residues. V was trimmed by 6 bases and J by 2 bases, leaving 17 bases between them. CDR1 is MNHNY and CDR2 is SVGAGI in the germline V gene (reference sequence). In DNA form, the CDR3 reads TGTGCCAGCAGGCTGGGTTGGGGGGCAACCTACGAGCAGTACTTC. Amino acid sequence: CASRLGWGATYEQYF.

V gene TRBV6-5 combines with J gene TRBJ2-3; D remains unclear. The CDR3 runs to 14 residues. Trimming pared 6 bases from V and 4 bases from J, leaving 14 bases between. Germline V gene data show CDR1 as MNHEY and CDR2 as SVGAGI. The CDR3 region has the DNA TGTGCCAGCAGAAGGGCCTTAAACGCAGATACGCAGTATTTT. This translates into CASRRALNADTQYF.

About this clone: Other DNA sequences in this sample translate to the same CDR3. The V gene is TRBV30, the J gene TRBJ2-2; D is possibly TRBD1 (5 bases). In germline, CDR1 is GTSNPN, CDR2 SVGIG (reference sequence). This CDR3 region has 13 residues. The ends were cut back, 3 bases at V and 1 base at J, with 6 bases in the middle. CDR3 sequence reads: CAWRRGNTGELFF. DNA of the CDR3: TGTGCCTGGAGAAGGGGGAACACCGGGGAGCTGTTTTTT. Based on the CDR3 plus reference TRBV30 and TRBJ2-2, the full variable domain is SQTIHQWPATLVQPVGSPLSLECTVEGTSNPNLYWYRQAAGRGLQLLFYSVGIGQISSEVPQNLSASRPQDRQFILSSKKLLLSDSGFYLCAWRRGNTGELFFGEGSRLTVL.

The chain combines TRBV30 with TRBJ2-7; D unresolved. The V end was cut by 0 bases, the J end by 3 bases, with 6 bases between. Germline-derived CDR1 and CDR2 are GTSNPN and SVGIG (reference sequence). The CDR3 length is 12 residues. The CDR3 spells CAWSVQSYEQYF. The CDR3 DNA sequence: TGTGCCTGGAGTGTACAGAGCTACGAGCAGTACTTC.

This chain connects TRBV2 to TRBJ2-4, with D hard to call. The CDR3 is 12 residues long. V lost 1 base to trimming and J lost 7 bases, with 5 bases between them. Germline loops: CDR1 SNHLY, CDR2 FYNNEI. The CDR3 is CASSEDLNIQYF. CDR3 in DNA: TGTGCCAGCAGTGAAGACTTGAACATTCAGTACTTC.

The J gene is TRBJ1-2, the V gene TRBV19; D is unresolved. Germline loops: CDR1 LNHDA, CDR2 SQIVND (reference sequence). V was trimmed by 5 bases and J by 1 base, leaving 8 bases between them. The CDR3 has 13 amino acids. CDR3 sequence reads: CASSEHLNYGYTF. As DNA, the CDR3 is TGTGCCAGTAGTGAACACCTTAACTATGGCTACACCTTC.